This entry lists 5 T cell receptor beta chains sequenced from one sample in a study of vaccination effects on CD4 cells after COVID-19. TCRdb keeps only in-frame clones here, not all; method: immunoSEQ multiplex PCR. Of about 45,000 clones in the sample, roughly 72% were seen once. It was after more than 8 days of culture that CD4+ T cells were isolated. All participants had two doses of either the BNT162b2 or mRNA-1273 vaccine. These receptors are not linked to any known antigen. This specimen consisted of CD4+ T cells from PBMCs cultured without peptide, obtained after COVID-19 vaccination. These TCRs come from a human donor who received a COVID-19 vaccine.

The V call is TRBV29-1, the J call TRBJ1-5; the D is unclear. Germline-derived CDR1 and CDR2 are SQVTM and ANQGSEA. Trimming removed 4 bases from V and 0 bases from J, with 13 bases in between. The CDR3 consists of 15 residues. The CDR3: CSVAIGSVSNQPQHF. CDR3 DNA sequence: TGCAGCGTTGCTATCGGGTCAGTTAGCAATCAGCCCCAGCATTTT.

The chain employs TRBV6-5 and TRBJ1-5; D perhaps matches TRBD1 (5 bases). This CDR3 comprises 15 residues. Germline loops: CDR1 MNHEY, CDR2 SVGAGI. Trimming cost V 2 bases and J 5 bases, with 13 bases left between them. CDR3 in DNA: TGTGCCAGCAGTTACGGTGGGGGTCTTGATCAGCCCCAGCATTTT. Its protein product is CASSYGGGLDQPQHF.

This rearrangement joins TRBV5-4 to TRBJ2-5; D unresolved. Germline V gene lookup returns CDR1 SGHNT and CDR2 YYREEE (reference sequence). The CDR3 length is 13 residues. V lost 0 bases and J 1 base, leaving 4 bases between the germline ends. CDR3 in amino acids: CASSLAFQETQYF. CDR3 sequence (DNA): TGTGCCAGCAGCTTGGCCTTCCAAGAGACCCAGTACTTC.

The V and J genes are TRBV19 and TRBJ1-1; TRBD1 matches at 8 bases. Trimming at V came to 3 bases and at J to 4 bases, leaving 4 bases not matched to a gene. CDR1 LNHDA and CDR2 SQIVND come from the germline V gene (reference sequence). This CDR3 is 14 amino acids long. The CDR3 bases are TGTGCCAGTAGTATCGCCCAGGGGGCCACTGAAGCTTTCTTT. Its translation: CASSIAQGATEAFF.

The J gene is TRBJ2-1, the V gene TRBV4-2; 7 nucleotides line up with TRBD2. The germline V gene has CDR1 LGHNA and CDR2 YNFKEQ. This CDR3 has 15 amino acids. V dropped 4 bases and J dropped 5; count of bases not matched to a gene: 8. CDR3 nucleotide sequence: TGTGCCAGCAGCCCGGCGGCGGGAGTGAACAATGAGCAGTTCTTC. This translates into CASSPAAGVNNEQFF.